Listed here are 6 T cell receptor beta chains from one sample, sequenced in a study of cytomegalovirus exposure and HLA in healthy donors. The PCR employed 60 Vbeta primers together with 13 Jbeta primers. Clones were read by immunoSEQ multiplex PCR, and TCRdb kept only the in-frame ones, dropping some. The sample has tens of thousands of clones; 75% to 80% are singletons. The sequenced sample was PBMCs. Receptors originate from a female donor in good health and CMV-seronegative.

This clone appeared once. The chain links TRBV18 to TRBJ2-3; 8 nucleotides line up with TRBD1. Unmatched junction bases numbered 9, after V lost 6 bases and J lost 1 base. CDR3 length equals 16 residues. Per the germline V gene, CDR1 is KGHSH and CDR2 is LQKENI. The CDR3 spells CASSSAPQGGTDTQYF. CDR3 bases: TGTGCCAGCTCGTCCGCACCACAGGGGGGCACAGATACGCAGTATTTT.

The J gene is TRBJ1-6, the V gene TRBV5-8, with TRBD1 identical over 7 bases. Trimming cost V 2 bases and J 9 bases; bases outside gene matches: 8. The germline V gene has CDR1 SGHTS and CDR2 YDEGEE. The CDR3 covers 15 residues. Here the CDR3 reads CASSLRQGFGSPLHF. The DNA for the CDR3 is TGTGCCAGCAGCTTAAGACAGGGATTTGGTTCACCCCTCCACTTT.

The chain joins TRBV4-3 to TRBJ2-3, with 10 bases fitting TRBD2. Germline CDR1 is LGHNA and CDR2 is YSLEER. The CDR3 extends over 19 amino acids. Germline trimming cut 0 bases from V and 2 bases from J; bases unmatched to any gene: 11. The CDR3 DNA reads TGCGCCAGCAGCCAAGAACTGGGGCTAGCGGGGGCCGCCACAGATACGCAGTATTTT. It translates to CASSQELGLAGAATDTQYF.

The chain employs TRBV6-4 and TRBJ2-3; 8 bases agree with TRBD1. This CDR3 has 14 residues. Germline V gene lookup returns CDR1 MRHNA and CDR2 SNTAGT. The V segment lost 5 bases and the J segment 4 bases; nucleotides outside the gene matches: 5. Here the CDR3 reads CASSHGQGADTQYF. The CDR3 bases are TGTGCCAGCAGTCACGGACAGGGAGCAGATACGCAGTATTTT.

V gene TRBV28 combines with J gene TRBJ2-1; D might be TRBD1 (5 bases). This CDR3 comprises 13 residues. Trimming shortened V by 10 bases and J by 9 bases, and 19 bases separated the two germline ends. CDR1 and CDR2 from the germline V gene are MDHEN and SYDVKM. CDR3 sequence reads: CAITGVPPGEQFF. The CDR3 DNA sequence: TGTGCCATCACAGGTGTCCCCCCAGGTGAGCAGTTCTTC.

CDR3 in amino acids: CASSPPNRVGYTF. The DNA for the CDR3 is TGTGCCAGCTCACCACCGAACAGGGTGGGCTACACCTTC. V and J are TRBV18 and TRBJ1-2, with a weak D call TRBD1 (6 bases). V lost 0 bases, J lost 8 bases, and 10 bases lay in between. Per germline, CDR1 KGHSH and CDR2 LQKENI. This CDR3 is 13 amino acids long.